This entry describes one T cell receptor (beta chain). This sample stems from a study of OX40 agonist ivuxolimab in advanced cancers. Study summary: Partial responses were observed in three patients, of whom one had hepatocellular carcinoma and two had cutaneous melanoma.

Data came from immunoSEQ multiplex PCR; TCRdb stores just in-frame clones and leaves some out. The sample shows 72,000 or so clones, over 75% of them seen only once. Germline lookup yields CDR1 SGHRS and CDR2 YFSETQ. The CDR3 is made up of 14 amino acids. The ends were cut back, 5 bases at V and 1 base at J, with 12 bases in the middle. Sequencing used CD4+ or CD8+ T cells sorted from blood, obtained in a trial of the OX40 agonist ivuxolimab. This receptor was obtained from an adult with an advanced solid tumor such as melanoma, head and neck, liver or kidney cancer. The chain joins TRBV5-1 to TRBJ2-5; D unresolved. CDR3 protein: CASRSTRSQETQYF. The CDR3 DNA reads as TGCGCCAGCAGATCGACGCGGTCCCAAGAGACCCAGTACTTC.